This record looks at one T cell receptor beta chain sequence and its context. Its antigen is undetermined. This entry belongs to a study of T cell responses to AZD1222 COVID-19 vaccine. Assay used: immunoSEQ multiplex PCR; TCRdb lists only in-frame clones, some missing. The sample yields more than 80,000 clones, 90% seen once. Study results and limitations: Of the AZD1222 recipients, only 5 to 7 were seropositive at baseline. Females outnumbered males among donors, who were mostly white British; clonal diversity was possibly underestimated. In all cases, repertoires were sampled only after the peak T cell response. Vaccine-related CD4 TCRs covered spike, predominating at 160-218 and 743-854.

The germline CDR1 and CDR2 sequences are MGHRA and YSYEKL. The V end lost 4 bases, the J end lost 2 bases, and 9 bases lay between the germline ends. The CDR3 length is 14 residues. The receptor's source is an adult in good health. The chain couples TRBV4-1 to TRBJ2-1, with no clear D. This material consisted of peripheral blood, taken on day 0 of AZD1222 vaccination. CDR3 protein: CASSRSRAYNEQFF. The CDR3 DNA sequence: TGCGCCAGCAGCCGGTCACGGGCCTACAATGAGCAGTTCTTC.